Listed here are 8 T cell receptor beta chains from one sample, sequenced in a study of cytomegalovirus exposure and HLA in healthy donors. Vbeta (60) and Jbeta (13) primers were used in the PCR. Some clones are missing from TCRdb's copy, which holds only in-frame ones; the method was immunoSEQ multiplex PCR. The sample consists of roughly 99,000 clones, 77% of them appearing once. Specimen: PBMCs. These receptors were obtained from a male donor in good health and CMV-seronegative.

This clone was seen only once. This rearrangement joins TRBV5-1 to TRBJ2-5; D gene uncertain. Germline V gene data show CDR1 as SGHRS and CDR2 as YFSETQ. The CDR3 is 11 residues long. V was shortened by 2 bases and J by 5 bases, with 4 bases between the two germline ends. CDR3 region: CASSFLETQYF. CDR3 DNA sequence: TGCGCCAGCAGCTTCTTGGAGACCCAGTACTTC.

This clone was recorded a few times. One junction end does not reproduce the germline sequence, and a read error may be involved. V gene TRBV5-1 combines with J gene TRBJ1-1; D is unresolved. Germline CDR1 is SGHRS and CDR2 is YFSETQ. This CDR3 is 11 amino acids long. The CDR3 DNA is TGCGCCAGCAGCGACGACACGGAAGCTTTCTTT. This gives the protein CASSDDTEAFF.

CDR3 coding DNA: TGTGCCAGCAGCCAAGAAGGGGGCAATCAGCCCCAGCATTTT. Amino acids: CASSQEGGNQPQHF. This chain uses TRBV4-2 with TRBJ1-5, with D possibly TRBD1 on 5 matching bases. The CDR3 extends over 14 amino acids. The V gene's germline CDR1 is LGHNA and CDR2 YNFKEQ. Trimming left V 0 bases short and J 2 bases short, with 5 bases between.

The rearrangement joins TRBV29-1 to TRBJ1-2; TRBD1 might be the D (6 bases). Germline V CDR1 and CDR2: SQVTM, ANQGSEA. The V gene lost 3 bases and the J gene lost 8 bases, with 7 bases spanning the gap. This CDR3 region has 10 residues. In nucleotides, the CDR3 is TGCAGCGTTGAGACAGGAGGCTACACCTTC. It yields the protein CSVETGGYTF. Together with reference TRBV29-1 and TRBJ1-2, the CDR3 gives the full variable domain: SAVISQKPSRDICQRGTSLTIQCQVDSQVTMMFWYRQQPGQSLTLIATANQGSEATYESGFVIDKFPISRPNLTFSTLTVSNMSPEDSSIYLCSVETGGYTFGSGTRLTVV.

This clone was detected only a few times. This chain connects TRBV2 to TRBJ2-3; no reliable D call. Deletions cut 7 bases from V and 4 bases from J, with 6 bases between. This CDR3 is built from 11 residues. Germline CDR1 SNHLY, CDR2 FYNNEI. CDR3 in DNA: TGTGCCAGCACTCGGGCAGATACGCAGTATTTT. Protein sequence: CASTRADTQYF.

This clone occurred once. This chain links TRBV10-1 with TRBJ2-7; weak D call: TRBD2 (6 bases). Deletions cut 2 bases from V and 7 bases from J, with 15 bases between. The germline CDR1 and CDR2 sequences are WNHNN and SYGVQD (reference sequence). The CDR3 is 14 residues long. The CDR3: CASSEGGTHLEQYF. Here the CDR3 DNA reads TGCGCCAGCAGTGAGGGCGGGACCCACTTGGAGCAGTACTTC.

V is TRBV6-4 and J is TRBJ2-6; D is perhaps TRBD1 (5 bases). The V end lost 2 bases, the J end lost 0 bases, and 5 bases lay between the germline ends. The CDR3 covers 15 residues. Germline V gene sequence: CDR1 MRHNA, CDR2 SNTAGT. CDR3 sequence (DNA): TGTGCCAGCAGTGACGACAGCTCTGGGGCCAACGTCCTGACTTTC. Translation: CASSDDSSGANVLTF.

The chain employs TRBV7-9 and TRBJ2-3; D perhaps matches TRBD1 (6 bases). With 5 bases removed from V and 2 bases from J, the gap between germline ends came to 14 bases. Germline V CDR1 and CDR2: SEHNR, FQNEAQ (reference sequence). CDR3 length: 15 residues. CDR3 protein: CASSIPGVSTDTQYF. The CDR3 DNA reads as TGTGCCAGCAGCATCCCAGGGGTCTCCACAGATACGCAGTATTTT.